Listed here are 11 T cell receptor beta chains from one sample, sequenced in a study of spatial heterogeneity in lung cancer. General study points: Within tumors, counts of expanded alpha and beta TCRs tracked tumor mutation counts.

Time point in this sample: sample taken at primary tumor resection. No antigens are known for them. TCRdb reprocessed the 5' RACE reads with MiXCR, giving one entry per CDR3 protein. This table holds 10,000 to 15,000 distinct CDR3 sequences, roughly 7.2% found once. The material was lung tumor tissue, obtained at surgery. These receptors all stem from a female donor with early-stage non-small cell lung cancer.

The J gene is TRBJ1-2, the V gene TRBV30; 8 bases are a match to TRBD1. V lost 2 bases, J lost 7 bases, and 3 bases stayed unmatched. CDR3 length: 12 residues. The germline V gene has CDR1 GTSNPN and CDR2 SVGIG (reference sequence). This CDR3 is CAWSSDRGGYTF. CDR3 nucleotide sequence: TGTGCCTGGAGTTCCGACAGGGGTGGCTACACCTTC.

Within the sample, this clonotype is medium-sized. This sequence joins TRBV7-9 and TRBJ2-1; D might be TRBD1 (5 bases). The CDR3 sequence is 13 residues long. CDR1 and CDR2 (germline): SEHNR, FQNEAQ (reference sequence). V lost 8 bases, J lost 0 bases, and 8 bases lay in between. The CDR3 nucleotides read TGTGCCAGCCAGCAGGGCTCCTACAATGAGCAGTTCTTC. Its translation: CASQQGSYNEQFF.

The table lists this clonotype with many counts. The gene calls are TRBV11-2 and TRBJ2-3, with D tentatively TRBD1 (6 bases). Trimming took off 2 bases at V and 1 base at J, with 10 bases between the two ends. Germline-derived CDR1 and CDR2 are SGHAT and FQNNGV. This CDR3 comprises 15 residues. CDR3 sequence: CASSLLPGGTDTQYF. DNA for the CDR3: TGTGCCAGCAGCTTATTGCCAGGGGGCACAGATACGCAGTATTTT.

This clonotype was observed at least ten times. V gene TRBV6-5 combines with J gene TRBJ1-5; 11 nucleotides match TRBD1. Per germline, CDR1 MNHEY and CDR2 SVGAGI. The trim removed 6 bases at V and 2 bases at J, leaving 9 bases unmatched. This CDR3 has 17 amino acids. The CDR3 loop reads CASRPRTGGVRNQPQHF. CDR3 in DNA: TGTGCCAGCAGGCCTAGGACAGGGGGCGTCCGCAATCAGCCCCAGCATTTT.

Many counts were recorded for this clonotype. The genes are TRBV20-1 and TRBJ1-2; D gene unclear. The CDR3 contains 11 residues. Germline V gene lookup returns CDR1 DFQATT and CDR2 SNEGSKA (reference sequence). Trimming took off 7 bases at V and 4 bases at J, with 10 bases between the two ends. In nucleotides, the CDR3 is TGCAGTGTCGGACGGCTCTATGGCTACACCTTC. Translating it yields CSVGRLYGYTF.

This clonotype was recorded at least ten times. This sequence joins TRBV27 and TRBJ2-1; either TRBD1 or TRBD2 may fit D (6 bases each). V dropped 6 bases and J dropped 0 bases, with 12 bases sitting between them. The CDR3 contains 15 residues. Germline CDR1 and CDR2: MNHEY and SMNVEV (reference sequence). Here the CDR3 DNA reads TGTGCCAGCAGCCCGAGGGGGGCCTCCTACAATGAGCAGTTCTTC. As protein: CASSPRGASYNEQFF.

This clonotype has a count of ten or more. The J gene is TRBJ2-3, the V gene TRBV11-2; D remains ambiguous. The CDR3 sequence is 14 residues long. V gave up 4 bases and J gave up 1 base, with 9 bases separating them. Germline CDR1 is SGHAT and CDR2 is FQNNGV. The CDR3 loop reads CASSWVYGTDTQYF. CDR3 nucleotides: TGTGCCAGCAGCTGGGTCTATGGCACAGATACGCAGTATTTT.

V is TRBV2 and J is TRBJ2-7; 8 nucleotides align to TRBD1. Unmatched junction bases numbered 11, after V lost 4 bases and J lost 6 bases. This CDR3 spans 15 amino acids. The V gene's germline CDR1 is SNHLY and CDR2 FYNNEI. The CDR3 coding sequence is TGTGCCAGCAGTGTCGCCGGGACAGGTCTAGGCGAGCAGTACTTC. It specifies CASSVAGTGLGEQYF.

Ten or more counts support this clonotype. The rearrangement joins TRBV7-2 to TRBJ1-5; D call uncertain. This CDR3 contains 13 residues. Germline V gives CDR1 SGHTA, CDR2 FQGNSA. V gave up 5 bases and J gave up 5 bases, with 10 bases separating them. CDR3 bases: TGTGCCAGCAGCCCGGGGAACCATCAGCCCCAGCATTTT. Protein: CASSPGNHQPQHF.

J is TRBJ2-3 and V is TRBV5-6; 14 bases line up with TRBD2. V gave up 0 bases and J gave up 1 base; unmatched junction bases: 1. Per germline, CDR1 SGHDT and CDR2 YYEEEE. This CDR3 contains 17 residues. The CDR3 sequence is CASSLVGLAGGTDTQYF. CDR3 nucleotide sequence: TGTGCCAGCAGCTTGGTGGGACTAGCGGGGGGCACAGATACGCAGTATTTT.

This clonotype came up many times. The V and J genes are TRBV27 and TRBJ1-2, with 9 bases matching TRBD1. The CDR3 consists of 16 residues. V dropped 3 bases and J dropped 4; count of bases not matched to a gene: 9. Germline V gene lookup returns CDR1 MNHEY and CDR2 SMNVEV (reference sequence). The CDR3 DNA follows: TGTGCCAGCAGTTTCAGAGGACAGGGGTTGAGCTATGGCTACACCTTC. Its translation: CASSFRGQGLSYGYTF.